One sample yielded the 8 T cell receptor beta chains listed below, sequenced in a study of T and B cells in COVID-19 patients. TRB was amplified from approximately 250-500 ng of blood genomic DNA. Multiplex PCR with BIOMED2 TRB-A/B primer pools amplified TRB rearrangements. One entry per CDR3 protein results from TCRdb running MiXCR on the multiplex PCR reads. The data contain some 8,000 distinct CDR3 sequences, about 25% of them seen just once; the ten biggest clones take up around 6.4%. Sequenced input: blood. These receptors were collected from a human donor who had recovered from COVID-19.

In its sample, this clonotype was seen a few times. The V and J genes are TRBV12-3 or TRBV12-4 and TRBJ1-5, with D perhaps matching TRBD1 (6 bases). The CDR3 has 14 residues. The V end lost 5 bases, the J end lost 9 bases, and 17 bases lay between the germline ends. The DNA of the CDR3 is TGTGCCAGCAGTCCCCGCGAGGGGGGTGGGCCCCAGCATTTT. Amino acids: CASSPREGGGPQHF.

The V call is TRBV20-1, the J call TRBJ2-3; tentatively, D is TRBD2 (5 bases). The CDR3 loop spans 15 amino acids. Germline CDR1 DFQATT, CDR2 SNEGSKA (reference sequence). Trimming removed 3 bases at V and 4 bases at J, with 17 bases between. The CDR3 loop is CSASTSRGTSDTQYF. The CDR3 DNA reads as TGCAGTGCTAGCACATCCCGGGGTACCTCAGATACGCAGTATTTT.

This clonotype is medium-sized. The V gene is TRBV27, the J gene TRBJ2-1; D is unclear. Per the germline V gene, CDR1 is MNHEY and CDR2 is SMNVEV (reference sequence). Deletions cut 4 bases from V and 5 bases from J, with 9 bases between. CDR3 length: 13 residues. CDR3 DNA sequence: TGTGCCAGCAGTTCCCTGGTACACAATGAGCAGTTCTTC. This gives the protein CASSSLVHNEQFF.

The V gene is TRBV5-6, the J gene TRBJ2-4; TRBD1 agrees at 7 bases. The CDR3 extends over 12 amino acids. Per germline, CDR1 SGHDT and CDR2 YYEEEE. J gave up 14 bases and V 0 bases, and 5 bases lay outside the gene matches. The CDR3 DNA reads TGTGCCAGCAGCTTGGGAGGGGGCTCTGAGTACTTC. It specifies CASSLGGGSEYF.

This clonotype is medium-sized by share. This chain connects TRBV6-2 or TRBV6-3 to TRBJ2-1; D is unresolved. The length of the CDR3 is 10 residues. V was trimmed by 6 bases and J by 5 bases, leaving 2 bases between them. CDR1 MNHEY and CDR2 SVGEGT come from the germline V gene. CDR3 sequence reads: CASSHNEQFF. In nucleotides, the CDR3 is TGTGCCAGCAGCCACAATGAGCAGTTCTTC.

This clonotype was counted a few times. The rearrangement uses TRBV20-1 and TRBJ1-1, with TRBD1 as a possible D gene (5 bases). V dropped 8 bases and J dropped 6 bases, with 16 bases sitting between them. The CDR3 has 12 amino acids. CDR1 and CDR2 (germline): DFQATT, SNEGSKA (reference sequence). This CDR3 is CSPFGGGAEAFF. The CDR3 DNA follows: TGCAGTCCTTTTGGGGGTGGGGCTGAAGCTTTCTTT.

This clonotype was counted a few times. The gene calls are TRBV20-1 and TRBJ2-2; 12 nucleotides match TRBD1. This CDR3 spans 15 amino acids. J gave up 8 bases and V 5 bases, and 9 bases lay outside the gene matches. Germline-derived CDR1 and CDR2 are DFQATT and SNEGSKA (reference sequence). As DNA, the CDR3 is TGCAGTGCTCCTTCCGGGACAGGGGGCGGGGGGGAGCTGTTTTTT. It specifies CSAPSGTGGGGELFF.

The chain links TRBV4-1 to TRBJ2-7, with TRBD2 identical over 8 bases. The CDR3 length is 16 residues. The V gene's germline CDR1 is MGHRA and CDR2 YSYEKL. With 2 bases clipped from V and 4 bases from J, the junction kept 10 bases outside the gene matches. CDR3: CASSQSLGSGDYEQYF. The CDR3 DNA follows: TGCGCCAGCAGCCAATCCCTGGGTAGCGGGGATTACGAGCAGTACTTC.